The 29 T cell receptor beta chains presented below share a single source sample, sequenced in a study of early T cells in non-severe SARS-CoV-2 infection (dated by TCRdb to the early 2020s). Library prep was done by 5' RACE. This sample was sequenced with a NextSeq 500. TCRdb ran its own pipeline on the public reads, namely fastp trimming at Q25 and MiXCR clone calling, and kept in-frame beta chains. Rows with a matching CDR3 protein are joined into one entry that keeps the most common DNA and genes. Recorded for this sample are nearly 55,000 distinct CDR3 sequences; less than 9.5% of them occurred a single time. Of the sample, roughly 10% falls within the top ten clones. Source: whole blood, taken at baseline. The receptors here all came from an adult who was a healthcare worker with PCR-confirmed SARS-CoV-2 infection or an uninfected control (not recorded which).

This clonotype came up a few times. CDR3 bases: TGTGCCAGCAGCTTGTTAGGGGCGGTCACCGGGGAGCTGTTTTTT. Protein product: CASSLLGAVTGELFF. The gene calls are TRBV5-4 and TRBJ2-2; D possibly corresponds to TRBD1 (5 bases). V dropped 1 base and J dropped 4 bases, with 11 bases sitting between them. Germline V gives CDR1 SGHNT, CDR2 YYREEE (reference sequence). The CDR3 sequence is 15 residues long.

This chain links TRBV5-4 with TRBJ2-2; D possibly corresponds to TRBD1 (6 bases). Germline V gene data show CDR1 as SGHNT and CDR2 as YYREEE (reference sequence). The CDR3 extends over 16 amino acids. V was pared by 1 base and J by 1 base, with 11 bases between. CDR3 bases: TGTGCCAGCAGCTTGCAGGGGTCCAGGAACACCGGGGAGCTGTTTTTT. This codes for CASSLQGSRNTGELFF.

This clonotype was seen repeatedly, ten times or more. The CDR3, as DNA: TGCGCCAGCAGTGACATGAGGGGGAGTGAAAAACTGTTTTTT. As protein: CASSDMRGSEKLFF. J is TRBJ1-4 and V is TRBV10-2, with a possible D match to TRBD1 (6 bases). CDR3 length: 14 amino acids. Germline V gene lookup returns CDR1 WSHSY and CDR2 SAAADI. Trimming left V 3 bases short and J 7 bases short, with 12 bases between.

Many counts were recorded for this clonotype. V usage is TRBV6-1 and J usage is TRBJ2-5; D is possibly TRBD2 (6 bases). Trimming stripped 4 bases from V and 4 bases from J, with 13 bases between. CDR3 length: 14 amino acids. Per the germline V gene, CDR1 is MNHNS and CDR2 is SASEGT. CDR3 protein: CASSGAGIAETQYF. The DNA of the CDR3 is TGTGCCAGCAGTGGTGCGGGAATAGCAGAGACCCAGTACTTC.

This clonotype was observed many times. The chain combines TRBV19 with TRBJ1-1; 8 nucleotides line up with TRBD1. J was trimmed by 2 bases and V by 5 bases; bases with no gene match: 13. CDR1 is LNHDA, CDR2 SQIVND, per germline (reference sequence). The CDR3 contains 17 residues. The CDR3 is CASSVTGAPNLNTEAFF. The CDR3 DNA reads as TGTGCCAGTAGTGTGACAGGGGCCCCGAACCTCAACACTGAAGCTTTCTTT.

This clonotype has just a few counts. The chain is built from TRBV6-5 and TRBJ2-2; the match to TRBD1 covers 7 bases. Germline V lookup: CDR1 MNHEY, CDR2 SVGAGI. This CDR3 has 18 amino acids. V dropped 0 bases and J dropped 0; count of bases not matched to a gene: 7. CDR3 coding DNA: TGTGCCAGCAGTTACTCCCAACAGGGGAAGGCGAACACCGGGGAGCTGTTTTTT. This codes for CASSYSQQGKANTGELFF.

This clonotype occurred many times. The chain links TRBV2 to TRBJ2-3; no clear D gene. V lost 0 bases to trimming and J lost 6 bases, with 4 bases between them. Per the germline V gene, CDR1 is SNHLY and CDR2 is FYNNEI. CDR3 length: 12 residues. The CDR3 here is CASSEALDTQYF. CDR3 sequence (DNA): TGTGCCAGCAGTGAAGCCCTCGATACGCAGTATTTT.

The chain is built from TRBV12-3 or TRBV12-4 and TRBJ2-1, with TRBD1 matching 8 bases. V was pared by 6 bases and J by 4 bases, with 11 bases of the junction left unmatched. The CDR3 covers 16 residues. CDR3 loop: CASRSRRDRLYNEQFF. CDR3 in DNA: TGTGCCAGCAGGAGTCGCCGGGACAGGTTATACAATGAGCAGTTCTTC.

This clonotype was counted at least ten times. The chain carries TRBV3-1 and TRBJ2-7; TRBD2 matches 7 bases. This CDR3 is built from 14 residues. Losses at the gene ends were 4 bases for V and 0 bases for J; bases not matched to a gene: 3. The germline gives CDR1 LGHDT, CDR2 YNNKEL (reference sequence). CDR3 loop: CASSLSGASYEQYF. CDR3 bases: TGTGCCAGCAGCCTGAGCGGGGCCTCCTACGAGCAGTACTTC.

The CDR3: CASSSPQRTKNTEAFF. Here the CDR3 DNA reads TGTGCCAGCAGTTCGCCACAGAGAACTAAGAACACTGAAGCTTTCTTT. The rearrangement links TRBV27 to TRBJ1-1; D is ambiguous. V dropped 4 bases and J dropped 1 base, with 16 bases sitting between them. Germline CDR1 and CDR2: MNHEY and SMNVEV (reference sequence). The CDR3 runs 16 residues.

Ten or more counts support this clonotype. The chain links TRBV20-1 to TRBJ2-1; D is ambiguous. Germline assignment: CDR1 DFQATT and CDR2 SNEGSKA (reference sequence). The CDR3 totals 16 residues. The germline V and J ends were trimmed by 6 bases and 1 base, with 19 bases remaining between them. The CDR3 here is CSAHKGNFPSYNEQFF. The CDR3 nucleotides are TGCAGTGCCCATAAAGGGAATTTTCCGTCCTACAATGAGCAGTTCTTC.

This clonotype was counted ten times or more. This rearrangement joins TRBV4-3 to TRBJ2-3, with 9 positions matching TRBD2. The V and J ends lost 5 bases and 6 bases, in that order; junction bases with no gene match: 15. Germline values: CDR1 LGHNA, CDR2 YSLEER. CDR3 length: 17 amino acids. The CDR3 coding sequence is TGCGCCAGCAGCTACGATCCGAGGGTAGCGGGAGCCGATACGCAGTATTTT. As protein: CASSYDPRVAGADTQYF.

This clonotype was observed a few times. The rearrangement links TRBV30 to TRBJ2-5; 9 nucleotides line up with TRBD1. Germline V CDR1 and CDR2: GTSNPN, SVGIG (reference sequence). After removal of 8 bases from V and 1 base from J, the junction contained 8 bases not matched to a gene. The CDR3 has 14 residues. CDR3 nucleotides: TGTGCCGCAAACAGGGGGCCGGGCCAAGAGACCCAGTACTTC. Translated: CAANRGPGQETQYF.

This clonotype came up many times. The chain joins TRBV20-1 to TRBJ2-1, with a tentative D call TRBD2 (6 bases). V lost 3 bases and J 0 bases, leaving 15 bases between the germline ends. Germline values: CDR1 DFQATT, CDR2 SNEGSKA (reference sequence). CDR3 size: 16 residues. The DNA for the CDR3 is TGCAGTGCTAGTCAATTTGGAGGGAGCTCCTACAATGAGCAGTTCTTC. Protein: CSASQFGGSSYNEQFF.

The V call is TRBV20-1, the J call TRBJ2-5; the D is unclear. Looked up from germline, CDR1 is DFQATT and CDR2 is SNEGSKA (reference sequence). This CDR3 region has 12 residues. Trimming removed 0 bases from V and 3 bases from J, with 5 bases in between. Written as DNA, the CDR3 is TGCAGTGCTAGAGAACCGAAAGAGACCCAGTACTTC. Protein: CSAREPKETQYF.

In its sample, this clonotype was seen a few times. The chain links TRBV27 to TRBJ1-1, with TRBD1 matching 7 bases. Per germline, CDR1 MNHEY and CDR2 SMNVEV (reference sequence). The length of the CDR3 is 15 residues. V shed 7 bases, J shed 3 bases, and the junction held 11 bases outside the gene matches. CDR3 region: CASNPGTVSHTEAFF. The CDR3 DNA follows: TGTGCCAGCAACCCCGGGACAGTGAGTCACACTGAAGCTTTCTTT.

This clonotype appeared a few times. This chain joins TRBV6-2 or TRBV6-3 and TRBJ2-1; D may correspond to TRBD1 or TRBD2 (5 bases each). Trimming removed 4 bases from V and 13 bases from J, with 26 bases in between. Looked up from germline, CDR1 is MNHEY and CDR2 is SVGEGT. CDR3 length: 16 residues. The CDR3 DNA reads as TGTGCCAGCAGTTTTTCACGACGGACATCGCCCGGGGAACAGTTCTTC. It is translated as CASSFSRRTSPGEQFF.

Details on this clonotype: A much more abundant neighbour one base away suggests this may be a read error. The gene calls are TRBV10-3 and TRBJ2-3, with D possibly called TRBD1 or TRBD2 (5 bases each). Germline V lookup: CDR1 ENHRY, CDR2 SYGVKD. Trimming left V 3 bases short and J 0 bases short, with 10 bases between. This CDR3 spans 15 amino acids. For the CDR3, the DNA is TGTGCCATCAGTGATATCCGGGACAGCACAGATACGCAGTATTTT. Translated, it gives CAISDIRDSTDTQYF.

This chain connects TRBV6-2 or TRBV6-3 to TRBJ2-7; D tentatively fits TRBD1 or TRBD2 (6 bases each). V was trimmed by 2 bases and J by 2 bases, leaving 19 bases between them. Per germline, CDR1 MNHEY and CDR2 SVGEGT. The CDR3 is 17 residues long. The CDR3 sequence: CASSYDPRGGVTYEQYF. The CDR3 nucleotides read TGTGCCAGCAGTTACGACCCCAGGGGCGGGGTAACCTACGAGCAGTACTTC.

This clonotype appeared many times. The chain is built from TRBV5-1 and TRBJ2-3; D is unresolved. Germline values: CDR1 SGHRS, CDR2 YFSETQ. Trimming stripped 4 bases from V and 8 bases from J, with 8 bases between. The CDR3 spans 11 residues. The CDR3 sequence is CASSQERTQYF. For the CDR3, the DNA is TGCGCCAGCAGCCAGGAACGTACGCAGTATTTT.

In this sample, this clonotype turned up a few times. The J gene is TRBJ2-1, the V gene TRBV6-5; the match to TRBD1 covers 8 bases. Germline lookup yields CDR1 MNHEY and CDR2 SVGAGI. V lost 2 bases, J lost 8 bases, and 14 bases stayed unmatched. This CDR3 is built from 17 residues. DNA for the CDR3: TGTGCCAGCAGTTACCTTGGCAGGGCAGGGGGCAGGGATGAGCAGTTCTTC. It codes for CASSYLGRAGGRDEQFF.

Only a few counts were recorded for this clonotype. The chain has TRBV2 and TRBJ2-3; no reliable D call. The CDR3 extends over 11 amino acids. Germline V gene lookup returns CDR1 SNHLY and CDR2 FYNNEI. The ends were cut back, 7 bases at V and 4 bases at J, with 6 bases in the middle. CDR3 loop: CASKSADTQYF. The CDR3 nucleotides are TGTGCCAGCAAATCCGCAGATACGCAGTATTTT.

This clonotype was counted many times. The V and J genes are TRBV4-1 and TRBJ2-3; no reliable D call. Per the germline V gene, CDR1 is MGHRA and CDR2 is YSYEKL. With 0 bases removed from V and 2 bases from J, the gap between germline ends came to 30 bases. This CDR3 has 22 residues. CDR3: CASSQDFLVQHNLLQFTDTQYF. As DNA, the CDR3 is TGCGCCAGCAGCCAAGATTTCCTAGTCCAGCACAACCTCCTCCAATTCACAGATACGCAGTATTTT.

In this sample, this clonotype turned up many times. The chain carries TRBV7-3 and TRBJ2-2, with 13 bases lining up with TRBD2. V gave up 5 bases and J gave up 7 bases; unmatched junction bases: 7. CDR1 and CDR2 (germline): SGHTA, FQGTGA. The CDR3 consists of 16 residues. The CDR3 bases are TGTGCCAGCAGCCGTAGGACTAGCGGGAGTGGCGGGGAGCTGTTTTTT. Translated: CASSRRTSGSGGELFF.

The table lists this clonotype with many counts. In nucleotides, the CDR3 is TGTGCCAGCACCCTAGCGGAGAGCTCCTACAATGAGCAGTTCTTC. The encoded protein is CASTLAESSYNEQFF. The V call is TRBV7-2, the J call TRBJ2-1, with TRBD2 identical over 7 bases. The J segment lost 0 bases and the V segment lost 7 bases, leaving 6 bases of the junction unmatched. Germline-derived CDR1 and CDR2 are SGHTA and FQGNSA. This CDR3 has 15 amino acids.

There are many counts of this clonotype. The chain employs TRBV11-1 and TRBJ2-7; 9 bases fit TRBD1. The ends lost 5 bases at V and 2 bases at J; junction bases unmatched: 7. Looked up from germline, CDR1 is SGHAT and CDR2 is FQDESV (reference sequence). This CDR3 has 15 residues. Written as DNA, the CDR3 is TGTGCCAGCAGCGGAACGGGACAGGGACCCTACGAGCAGTACTTC. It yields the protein CASSGTGQGPYEQYF.

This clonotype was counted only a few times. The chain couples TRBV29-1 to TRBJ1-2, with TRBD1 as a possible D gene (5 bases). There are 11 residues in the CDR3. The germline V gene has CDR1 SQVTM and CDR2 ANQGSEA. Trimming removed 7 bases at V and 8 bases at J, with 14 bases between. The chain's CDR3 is CSALGGSGYTF. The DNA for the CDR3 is TGCAGCGCCCTGGGGGGAAGCGGCTACACCTTC.

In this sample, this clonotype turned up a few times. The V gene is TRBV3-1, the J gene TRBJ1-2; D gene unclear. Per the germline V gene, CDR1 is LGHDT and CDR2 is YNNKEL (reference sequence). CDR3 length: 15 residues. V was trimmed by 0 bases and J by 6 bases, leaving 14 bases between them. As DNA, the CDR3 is TGTGCCAGCAGCCAAGATCTTGGAGGGCTGGATGGCTACACCTTC. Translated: CASSQDLGGLDGYTF.

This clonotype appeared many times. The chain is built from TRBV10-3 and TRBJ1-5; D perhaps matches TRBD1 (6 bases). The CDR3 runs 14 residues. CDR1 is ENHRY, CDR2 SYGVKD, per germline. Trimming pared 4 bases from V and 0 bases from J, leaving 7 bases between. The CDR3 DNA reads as TGTGCCATCAGTGCAGGGGTTAGCAATCAGCCCCAGCATTTT. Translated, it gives CAISAGVSNQPQHF.